This TCR beta chain came from a study of blood T cell repertoires in COVID-19. At the level of the study: Donors in the United States, Italy and Spain gave samples during acute or convalescent COVID-19. PBMCs, B-cell-depleted T cells, or T cells provided the cDNA or gDNA that made up the material.

The germline V gene encodes CDR1 LNHDA and CDR2 SQIVND (reference sequence). CDR3 size: 15 residues. The V end was cut by 5 bases, the J end by 7 bases, with 15 bases between. Authors' methods: Estimation of nucleated cell counts was performed using reference gene primer amplification. Profiling relied on immunoSEQ multiplex PCR, and the TCRdb table lists in-frame clones only, not all of them. Clone size and V and J calls were adopted from that table, with D and trimming inferred from the DNA. The repertoire includes some 200,000 clones, roughly 88% of them detected once, and 1.2% to 1.5% sits in the top ten.

The chain recombines TRBV19 with TRBJ1-6; maybe TRBD1 (6 bases). Sequenced material: peripheral blood. This clonotype originated in a woman in her forties who had recovered from COVID-19. In nucleotides, the CDR3 is TGTGCCAGTAGTGTTTTACAGGGAGGGAATTCACCCCTCCACTTT. Its protein product is CASSVLQGGNSPLHF. Drawing the rest from reference TRBV19 and TRBJ1-6, the complete variable domain is DGGITQSPKYLFRKEGQNVTLSCEQNLNHDAMYWYRQDPGQGLRLIYYSQIVNDFQKGDIAEGYSVSREKKESFPLTVTSAQKNPTAFYLCASSVLQGGNSPLHFGNGTRLTVT.